This T cell receptor beta chain is from a study of blood T cells in healthy people across ages. This CDR3 spans 15 amino acids. V was pared by 4 bases and J by 5 bases, with 17 bases between. Per the germline V gene, CDR1 is ENHRY and CDR2 is SYGVKD. Caucasian individuals from Russia who were healthy and aged about 6 to 90 acted as donors. In the case of this clonotype: The antigen is not known.

Study-level results: A roughly linear fall in TCR beta diversity per million T cells was seen with increasing age. Percentage of naive T cells showed a strong correlation with TCR beta diversity.

Primed by a sample-barcoded 5' primer and a J-beta primer mix, a second PCR proceeded for 7 to 11 cycles. Any given sample supplied a minimum of 3 million CDR3-containing paired-end reads. Each CDR3 protein gets one entry after TCRdb re-called the 5' RACE reads with MiXCR. Seen here are 1.5 million to 2 million distinct CDR3 sequences, roughly 32% observed once, and the top ten hold approximately 10%. Source material: blood. The clonotype was recovered from a woman aged 25-40 years in good health. V and J are TRBV10-3 and TRBJ1-2, with D perhaps matching TRBD1 (5 bases). The CDR3 here is CAISGHKGSKYGYTF. The CDR3, as DNA: TGTGCCATCAGTGGGCATAAGGGGAGCAAGTATGGCTACACCTTC.